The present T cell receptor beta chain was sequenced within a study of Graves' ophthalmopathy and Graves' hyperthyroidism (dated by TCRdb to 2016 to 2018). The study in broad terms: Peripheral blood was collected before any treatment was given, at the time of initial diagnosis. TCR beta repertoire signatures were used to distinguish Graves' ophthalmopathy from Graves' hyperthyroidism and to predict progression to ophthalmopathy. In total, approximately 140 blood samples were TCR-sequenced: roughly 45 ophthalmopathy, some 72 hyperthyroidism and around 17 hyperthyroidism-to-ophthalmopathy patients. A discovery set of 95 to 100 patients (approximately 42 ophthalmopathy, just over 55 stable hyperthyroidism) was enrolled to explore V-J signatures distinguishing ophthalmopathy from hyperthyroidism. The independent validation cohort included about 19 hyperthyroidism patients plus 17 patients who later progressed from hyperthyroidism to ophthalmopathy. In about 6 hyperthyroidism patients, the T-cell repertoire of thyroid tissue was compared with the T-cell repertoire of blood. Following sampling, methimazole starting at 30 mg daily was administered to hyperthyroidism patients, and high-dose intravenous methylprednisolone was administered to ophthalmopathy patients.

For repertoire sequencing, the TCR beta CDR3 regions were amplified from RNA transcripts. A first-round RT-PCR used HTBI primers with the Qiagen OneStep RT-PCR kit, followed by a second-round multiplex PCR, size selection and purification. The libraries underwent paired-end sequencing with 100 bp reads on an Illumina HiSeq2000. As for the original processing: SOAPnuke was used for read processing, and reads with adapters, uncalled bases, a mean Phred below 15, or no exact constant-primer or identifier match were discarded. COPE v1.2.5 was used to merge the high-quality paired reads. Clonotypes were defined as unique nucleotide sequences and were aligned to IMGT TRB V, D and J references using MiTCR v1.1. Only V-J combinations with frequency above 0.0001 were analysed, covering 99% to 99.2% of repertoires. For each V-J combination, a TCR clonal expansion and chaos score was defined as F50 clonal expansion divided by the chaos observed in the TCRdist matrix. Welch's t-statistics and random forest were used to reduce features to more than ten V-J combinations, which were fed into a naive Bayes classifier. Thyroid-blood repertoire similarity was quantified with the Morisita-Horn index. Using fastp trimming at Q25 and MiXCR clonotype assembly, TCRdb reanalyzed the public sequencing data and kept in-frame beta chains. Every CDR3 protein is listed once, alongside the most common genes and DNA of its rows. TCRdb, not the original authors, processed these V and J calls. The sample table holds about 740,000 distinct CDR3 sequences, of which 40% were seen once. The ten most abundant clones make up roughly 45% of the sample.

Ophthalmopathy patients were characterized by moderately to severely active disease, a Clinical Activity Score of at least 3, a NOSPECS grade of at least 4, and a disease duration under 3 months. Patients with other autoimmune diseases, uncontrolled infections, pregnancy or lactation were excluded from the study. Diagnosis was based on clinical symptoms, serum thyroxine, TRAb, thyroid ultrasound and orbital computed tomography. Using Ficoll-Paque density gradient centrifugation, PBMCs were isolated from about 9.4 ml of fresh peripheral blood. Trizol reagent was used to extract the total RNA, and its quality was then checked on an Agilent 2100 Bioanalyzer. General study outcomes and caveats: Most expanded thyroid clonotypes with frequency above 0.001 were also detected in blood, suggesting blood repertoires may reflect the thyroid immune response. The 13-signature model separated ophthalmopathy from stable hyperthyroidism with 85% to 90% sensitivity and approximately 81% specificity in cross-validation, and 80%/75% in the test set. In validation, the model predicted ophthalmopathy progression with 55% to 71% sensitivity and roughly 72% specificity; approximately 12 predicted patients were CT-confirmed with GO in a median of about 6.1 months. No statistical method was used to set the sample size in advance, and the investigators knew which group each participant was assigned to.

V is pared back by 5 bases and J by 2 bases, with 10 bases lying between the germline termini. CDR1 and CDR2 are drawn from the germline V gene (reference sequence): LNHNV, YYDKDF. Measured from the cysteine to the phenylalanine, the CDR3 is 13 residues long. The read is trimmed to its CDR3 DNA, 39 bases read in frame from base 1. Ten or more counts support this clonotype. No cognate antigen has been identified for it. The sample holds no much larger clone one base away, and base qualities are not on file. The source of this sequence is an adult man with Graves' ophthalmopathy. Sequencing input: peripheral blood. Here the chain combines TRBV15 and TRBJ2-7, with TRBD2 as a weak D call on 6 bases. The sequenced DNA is TGTGCCACCAGCTTGGGACTGACCTACGAGCAGTACTTC. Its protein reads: CATSLGLTYEQYF.